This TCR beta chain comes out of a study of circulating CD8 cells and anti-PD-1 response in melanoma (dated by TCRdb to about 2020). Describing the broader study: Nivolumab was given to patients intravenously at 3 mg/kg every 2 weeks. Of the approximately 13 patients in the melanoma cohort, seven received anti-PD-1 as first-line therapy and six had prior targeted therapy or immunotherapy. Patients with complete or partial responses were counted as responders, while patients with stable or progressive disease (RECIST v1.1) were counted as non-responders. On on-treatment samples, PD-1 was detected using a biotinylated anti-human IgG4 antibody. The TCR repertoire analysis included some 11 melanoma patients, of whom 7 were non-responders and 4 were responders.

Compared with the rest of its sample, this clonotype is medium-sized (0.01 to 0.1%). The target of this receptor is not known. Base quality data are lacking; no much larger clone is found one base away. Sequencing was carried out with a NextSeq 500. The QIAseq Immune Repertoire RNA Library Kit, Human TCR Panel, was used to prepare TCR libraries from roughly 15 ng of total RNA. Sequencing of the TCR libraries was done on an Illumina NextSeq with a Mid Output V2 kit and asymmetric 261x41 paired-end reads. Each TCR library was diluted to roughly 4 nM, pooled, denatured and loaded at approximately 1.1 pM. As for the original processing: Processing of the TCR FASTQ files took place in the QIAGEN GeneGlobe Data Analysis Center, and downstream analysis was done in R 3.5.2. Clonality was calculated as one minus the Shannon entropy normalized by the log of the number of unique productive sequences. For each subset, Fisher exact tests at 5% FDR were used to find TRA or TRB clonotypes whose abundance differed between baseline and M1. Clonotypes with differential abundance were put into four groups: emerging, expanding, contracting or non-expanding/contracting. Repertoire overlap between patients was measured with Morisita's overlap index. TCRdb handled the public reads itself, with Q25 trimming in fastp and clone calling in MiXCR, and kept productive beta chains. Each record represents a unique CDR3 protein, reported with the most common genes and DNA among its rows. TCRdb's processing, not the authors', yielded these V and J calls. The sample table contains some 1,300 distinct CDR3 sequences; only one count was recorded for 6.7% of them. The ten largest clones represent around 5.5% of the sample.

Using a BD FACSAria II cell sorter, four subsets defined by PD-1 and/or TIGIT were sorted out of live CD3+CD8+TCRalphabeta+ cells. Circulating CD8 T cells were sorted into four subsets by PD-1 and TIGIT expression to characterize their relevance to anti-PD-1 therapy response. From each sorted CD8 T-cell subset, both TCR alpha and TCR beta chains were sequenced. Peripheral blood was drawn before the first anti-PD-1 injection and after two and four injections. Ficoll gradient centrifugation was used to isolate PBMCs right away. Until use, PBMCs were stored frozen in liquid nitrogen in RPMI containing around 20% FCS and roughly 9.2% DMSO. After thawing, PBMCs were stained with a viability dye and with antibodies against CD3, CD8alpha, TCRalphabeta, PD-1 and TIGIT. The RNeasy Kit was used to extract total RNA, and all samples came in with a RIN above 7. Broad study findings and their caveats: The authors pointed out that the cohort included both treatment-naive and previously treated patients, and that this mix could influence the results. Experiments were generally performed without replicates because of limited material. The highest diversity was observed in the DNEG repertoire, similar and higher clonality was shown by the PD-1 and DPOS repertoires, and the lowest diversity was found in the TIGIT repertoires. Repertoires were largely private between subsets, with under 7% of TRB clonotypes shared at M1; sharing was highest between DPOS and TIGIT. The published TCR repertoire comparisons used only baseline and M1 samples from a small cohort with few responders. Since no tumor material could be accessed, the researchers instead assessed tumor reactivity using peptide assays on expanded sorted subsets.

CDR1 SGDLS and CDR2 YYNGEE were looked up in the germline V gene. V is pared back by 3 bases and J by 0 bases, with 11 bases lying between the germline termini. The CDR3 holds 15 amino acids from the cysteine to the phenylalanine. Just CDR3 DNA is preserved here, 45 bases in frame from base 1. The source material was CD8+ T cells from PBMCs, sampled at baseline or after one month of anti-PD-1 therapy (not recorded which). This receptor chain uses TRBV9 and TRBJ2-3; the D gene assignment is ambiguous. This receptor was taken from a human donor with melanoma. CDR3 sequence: CASSEDGTSTDTQYF. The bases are TGTGCCAGCAGCGAGGACGGAACTAGCACAGATACGCAGTATTTT.